A selection of T cell receptor beta chains follows, all from one sample in a study of shared clonotypes between healthy human individuals. Some clones are missing from TCRdb's copy, which holds only in-frame ones; the method was immunoSEQ multiplex PCR. Of roughly 530,000 clones listed, roughly 95% are singletons. The sample was naive CD4+ T cells sorted from blood. The receptors shown here come from a woman in her twenties or thirties in good health. Each CDR3 is given with its conserved first and last residue. Fields, in order: J gene, D gene, clone size, V gene, CDR3 protein, CDR3 DNA. The D gene is left open where the match is weak. The size entry is marked missing in some rows and otherwise reads once, few, many or a size class.

j_gene: TRBJ2-7
d_gene: -
abundance: few
v_gene: TRBV11-2
CDR3aa: CASSLGVEQYF
CDR3nt: TGTGCCAGCAGCTTAGGGGTCGAGCAGTACTTC

j_gene: TRBJ2-7
d_gene: TRBD2
abundance: -
v_gene: TRBV18
CDR3aa: CASSPASGLAGVDEQYF
CDR3nt: TGTGCCAGCTCACCAGCCAGTGGTCTAGCGGGAGTGGACGAGCAGTACTTC

j_gene: TRBJ2-7
d_gene: -
abundance: -
v_gene: TRBV28
CDR3aa: CASSLGRGIHEQYF
CDR3nt: TGTGCCAGCAGTTTAGGCAGGGGAATCCACGAGCAGTACTTC

j_gene: TRBJ2-3
d_gene: -
abundance: -
v_gene: TRBV7-6
CDR3aa: CASNLAGDTQYF
CDR3nt: TGTGCCAGCAACTTAGCAGGGGATACGCAGTATTTT

j_gene: TRBJ1-1
d_gene: -
abundance: -
v_gene: TRBV6-6
CDR3aa: CASTNMMSTEAFF
CDR3nt: TGTGCCAGCACTAACATGATGAGCACTGAAGCTTTCTTT

j_gene: TRBJ2-1
d_gene: TRBD2
abundance: -
v_gene: TRBV28
CDR3aa: CASRPGTSDYNEQFF
CDR3nt: TGTGCCAGCAGACCCGGGACTAGCGACTACAATGAGCAGTTCTTC

j_gene: TRBJ1-2
d_gene: -
abundance: -
v_gene: TRBV29-1
CDR3aa: CSVEKGRDYGYTF
CDR3nt: TGCAGCGTTGAAAAGGGGCGAGACTATGGCTACACCTTC

j_gene: TRBJ2-1
d_gene: TRBD2
abundance: -
v_gene: TRBV5-1
CDR3aa: CASSPSVGAGGVREQFF
CDR3nt: TGCGCCAGCAGCCCAAGCGTGGGGGCGGGAGGCGTCCGTGAGCAGTTCTTC

j_gene: TRBJ1-2
d_gene: TRBD1
abundance: -
v_gene: TRBV18
CDR3aa: CASSPTGGLYGYTF
CDR3nt: TGTGCCAGCTCACCGACAGGGGGCCTCTATGGCTACACCTTC

j_gene: TRBJ2-1
d_gene: TRBD2
abundance: -
v_gene: TRBV27
CDR3aa: CASSPLAGTYNEQFF
CDR3nt: TGTGCCAGCAGTCCCCTAGCGGGAACCTACAATGAGCAGTTCTTC

j_gene: TRBJ2-1
d_gene: TRBD1
abundance: -
v_gene: TRBV28
CDR3aa: CASSQGQGAYNEQFF
CDR3nt: TGTGCCAGCAGCCAGGGACAGGGAGCCTACAATGAGCAGTTCTTC

j_gene: TRBJ2-7
d_gene: TRBD2
abundance: -
v_gene: TRBV7-2
CDR3aa: CASSLFPPLAGGHEQYF
CDR3nt: TGTGCCAGCAGCTTATTCCCTCCACTAGCGGGAGGGCACGAGCAGTACTTC